Sequencing of this TCR beta chain was carried out in a study of cytomegalovirus exposure and HLA in healthy donors. Both 60 Vbeta primers and 13 Jbeta primers went into the PCR. Using immunoSEQ multiplex PCR, the repertoire was profiled, and TCRdb retains in-frame clones only, with some absent. The repertoire table contains under 70,000 clones. On this clone itself: Its antigen is unidentified.

This CDR3 has 12 amino acids. Germline-derived CDR1 and CDR2 are MNHNS and SASEGT. V dropped 9 bases and J dropped 3; count of bases not matched to a gene: 3. Whole-study findings and limits: Across donors, presence/absence analyses took sequencing depth to be roughly uniform. Within an earlier analysis, most TCR beta V segments proved productive either about 87% or about 30% of the time. Another analysis was done later, and it associated over 15,000 TCR beta sequences with HLA alleles at 0.05 false discovery rate. Listed as cytomegalovirus-associated were more than 150 TCR beta chains.

This clonotype originated in a woman aged 25-40 years in good health and CMV-seropositive. Material: PBMCs. The rearrangement links TRBV6-1 to TRBJ2-7; 9 positions agree with TRBD1. In DNA form, the CDR3 reads TGTGCCAGTGGGGACAGGGTCTACGAGCAGTACTTC. Protein: CASGDRVYEQYF.